The 2 T cell receptor beta chains below all came from one sample that was sequenced in a study of lymphopenia after photon versus proton radiotherapy. Profiled with immunoSEQ multiplex PCR; TCRdb holds only in-frame clones, not every one. Counted here are tens of thousands of clones, roughly 91% occurring once; the ten biggest clones make up approximately 2.9%. The specimen comprised peripheral blood, sampled from a patient treated with photon-based radiotherapy. The receptors were gathered from a woman aged 65 to 85 with pancreatic cancer.

The chain combines TRBV28 with TRBJ1-3, with D possibly matching TRBD1 (6 bases). Germline V lookup: CDR1 MDHEN, CDR2 SYDVKM. The CDR3 covers 19 residues. With 6 bases removed from V and 0 bases from J, the gap between germline ends came to 24 bases. CDR3 sequence (DNA): TGTGCCAGCAGCACCGGGACCATTAAAGGGGGTCTCTCTGGAAACACCATATATTTT. As protein: CASSTGTIKGGLSGNTIYF.

Turning to this clone: Distinct nucleotide sequences in the sample also encode this CDR3. This sequence joins TRBV7-3 and TRBJ2-3; the D gene is possibly TRBD2 (6 bases). The CDR3 is 13 amino acids. Germline CDR1 and CDR2: SGHTA and FQGTGA. The V end was cut by 4 bases, the J end by 3 bases, with 8 bases between. The CDR3: CASSSGSTDTQYF. CDR3 DNA: TGTGCCAGCAGCTCCGGGAGTACAGATACGCAGTATTTT.